The following is a TCR beta chain sequence with its context. Germline V lookup: CDR1 SEHNR, CDR2 FQNEAQ (reference sequence). This CDR3 has 14 amino acids. The germline V and J ends were trimmed by 2 bases and 1 base, with 8 bases remaining between them. The entry originates in a study of PD-1 blockade in classical Hodgkin lymphoma. With no exception, relapse followed autologous stem cell transplantation in all patients, and brentuximab vedotin exposure varied. Data came from immunoSEQ multiplex PCR; TCRdb stores just in-frame clones and leaves some out. The top ten clones hold roughly 22% of a sample with tens of thousands of clones, 80% of them seen once.

The sequencing used peripheral blood mononuclear cells (PBMCs), collected before the second cycle of nivolumab. This clonotype was sampled from a human donor with classical Hodgkin lymphoma. This chain uses TRBV7-9 with TRBJ1-1; D might be TRBD1 (5 bases). CDR3 DNA: TGTGCCAGCAGCTTATCAGGGACGAACACTGAAGCTTTCTTT. Its protein is CASSLSGTNTEAFF.